Listed below are T cell receptor beta chains from one sample, sequenced in a study of T cells expressing NK-cell markers. TCRdb reanalyzed the 5' RACE reads and collapses them to one entry per CDR3 protein, without DNA. Its table lists 300,000 to 500,000 distinct CDR3 sequences. Sequencing was done on a sample of blood T cells: a sorted CD56 or NKG2C T cell subset, CD4+ or CD8+ T cells, or bulk PBMC T cells (not recorded which). Source of these receptors: a woman aged 45-59 years in good health. Both conserved end residues are part of each CDR3.

V gene,J gene,CDR3 length,CDR3 protein
TRBV6-1,TRBJ2-1,14,CASRASGLHNEQFF
TRBV7-9,TRBJ1-1,13,CASSFGRMSEAFF
TRBV5-1,TRBJ1-1,14,CASSSTKDGITAFF
TRBV11-3,TRBJ2-1,14,CASSLDQRVDEQFF
TRBV25-1,TRBJ2-2,13,CASSAQGTGELFF
TRBV20-1,TRBJ2-3,14,CSARDRGYTDTQYF
TRBV5-1,TRBJ1-2,15,CASSLNTASNYGYTF
TRBV5-6,TRBJ2-3,16,CASSPVRRDSTDTQYF
TRBV9,TRBJ2-1,12,CASSGMSGEQFF
TRBV27,TRBJ2-1,13,CASSLFYGNEQFF
TRBV10-3,TRBJ2-1,17,CAISLGLAGVSYNEQFF
TRBV5-1,TRBJ2-2,16,CASSTAGGLNTGELFF
TRBV6-5,TRBJ2-3,14,CASSPGPWGDTQYF
TRBV27,TRBJ2-3,17,CASSSGTPLGPTDTQYF
TRBV5-1,TRBJ2-3,16,CASSLGPGSPADTQYF
TRBV5-1,TRBJ2-1,12,CASRAPGAEQFF
TRBV5-1,TRBJ1-4,17,CASSFLGQGITNEKLFF
TRBV12-3/TRBV12-4,TRBJ2-5,16,CASSPEGGGQGETQYF
TRBV11-2,TRBJ1-6,15,CASSTRSSYNSPLHF
TRBV7-3,TRBJ2-3,15,CASSPSPSFTDTQYF
TRBV12-3/TRBV12-4,TRBJ1-1,14,CASSSVGMNTEAFF
TRBV15,TRBJ1-5,16,CATSRERVFRNQPQHF
TRBV10-3,TRBJ2-7,14,CAISLSARSYEQYF
TRBV20-1,TRBJ1-5,14,CSALTDRGNQPQHF
TRBV5-1,TRBJ1-2,15,CASSNLTGGRYGYTF
TRBV4-2,TRBJ2-2,14,CASSQDWGAGELFF
TRBV29-1,TRBJ1-5,13,CSVQQARDQPQHF
TRBV19,TRBJ2-1,16,CASSRGLAAPYNEQFF
TRBV6-5,TRBJ2-2,17,CASSYSASSGITGELFF
TRBV7-8,TRBJ2-7,16,CASSARATSGYSEQYF
TRBV15,TRBJ2-5,13,CATSSGLAETQYF
TRBV15,TRBJ2-1,15,CASSLAGPHYNEQFF
TRBV11-2,TRBJ1-1,16,CASKHIIQRVGTEAFF
TRBV5-1,TRBJ1-1,13,CASTVRQDGEAFF
TRBV7-6,TRBJ2-5,16,CASSLDRAGGIETQYF
TRBV20-1,TRBJ2-1,15,CSARGWGGPSNEQFF
TRBV20-1,TRBJ1-1,14,CSANKQGVNTEAFF
TRBV30,TRBJ1-1,14,CAWSETGWGSEAFF
TRBV20-1,TRBJ2-1,13,CSAPFGGRNEQFF
TRBV12-3/TRBV12-4,TRBJ2-6,17,CASSWGRGISGANVLTF
TRBV9,TRBJ2-5,15,CASSVGTSGKETQYF
TRBV7-7,TRBJ2-7,13,CASSLKAGGEQYF
TRBV14,TRBJ2-1,18,CASSQAVPGLLYYNEQFF
TRBV12-3/TRBV12-4,TRBJ2-3,13,CASLMEVTDTQYF
TRBV15,TRBJ2-3,15,CATSRIVQGADTQYF
TRBV5-1,TRBJ2-1,16,CASSTKDVDFSNEQFF
TRBV5-4,TRBJ1-1,14,CASSYLGQDTEAFF
TRBV5-1,TRBJ2-2,17,CASGSGGLAAHTGELFF
TRBV5-1,TRBJ2-4,15,CASSLDVGRVNIQYF
TRBV29-1,TRBJ1-2,12,CSARSSPDGYTF